Following are 16 T cell receptor beta chains from one sample sequenced in a study of T cell responses to AZD1222 COVID-19 vaccine (dated by TCRdb to the early 2020s). Library creation used the immunoSEQ multiplex PCR assay. The clones in this table, taken by TCRdb from immuneACCESS, are in-frame only. Not every clone is retained; where verified, under half of the shortfall comes from an unresolved V gene, and the cause of the rest is unknown. The sample table shows 130,000 to 150,000 clones, and roughly 90% are seen once. The top ten clonotypes cover 1.9% of the sample. The sample's time point, from its label and the paper: about 28 days (+/-7) after the second vaccine dose. This specimen was peripheral blood, taken 28 days after the second AZD1222 dose. These receptors all stem from an adult who received the AZD1222 COVID-19 vaccine.

The chain uses TRBV7-9 and TRBJ2-3, with a weak D call TRBD2 (5 bases). CDR3 length: 14 amino acids. Germline CDR1 and CDR2: SEHNR and FQNEAQ (reference sequence). With 3 bases removed from V and 1 base from J, the gap between germline ends came to 8 bases. The CDR3 loop reads CASSFLGGTDTQYF. The CDR3 nucleotides read TGTGCCAGCAGCTTCCTCGGGGGCACAGATACGCAGTATTTT.

The rearrangement links TRBV6-1 to TRBJ1-5, with D possibly TRBD1 on 5 matching bases. The ends were cut back, 7 bases at V and 10 bases at J, with 23 bases in the middle. The CDR3 totals 15 residues. Germline V gives CDR1 MNHNS, CDR2 SASEGT. CDR3 DNA: TGTGCCAGCACCCCCCAACCGGGACTTAAAGGACCCCAGCATTTT. Amino acids: CASTPQPGLKGPQHF.

This chain joins TRBV29-1 and TRBJ1-2, with 12 bases aligning to TRBD1. Trimming removed 7 bases from V and 8 bases from J; junction bases left unmatched: 20. The CDR3 is made up of 17 amino acids. From germline, CDR1 is SQVTM and CDR2 ANQGSEA. This chain's CDR3 is CSAPYKFPGQGAWGYTF. CDR3 sequence (DNA): TGCAGCGCTCCATATAAGTTTCCGGGACAGGGGGCTTGGGGCTACACCTTC.

The chain couples TRBV10-3 to TRBJ2-1; 13 nucleotides align to TRBD2. V was pared by 6 bases and J by 4 bases, with 6 bases of the junction left unmatched. Germline V lookup: CDR1 ENHRY, CDR2 SYGVKD. The CDR3 is made up of 16 amino acids. The DNA of the CDR3 is TGTGCCATCAGACGGACTAGCGGGAGTAAGTACAATGAGCAGTTCTTC. The encoded protein is CAIRRTSGSKYNEQFF.

This rearrangement joins TRBV3-1 (or the pseudogene TRBV3-2) to TRBJ1-2; 7 nucleotides match TRBD1. The V and J ends lost 4 bases and 6 bases, in that order; junction bases with no gene match: 11. The CDR3 length is 15 residues. Germline CDR1 is LGHDT and CDR2 is YNNKEL (reference sequence). The CDR3, as DNA: TGTGCCAGCAGCCCCCTCGGGGGAGGGGGCCATGGCTACACCTTC. Encoded protein: CASSPLGGGGHGYTF.

The rearrangement uses TRBV5-5 and TRBJ1-1; the D gene is possibly TRBD1 (6 bases). From germline, CDR1 is SGHKS and CDR2 YYEKEE (reference sequence). Trimming pared 3 bases from V and 3 bases from J, leaving 9 bases between. The CDR3 spans 13 residues. Here the CDR3 reads CASSWSGDTEAFF. For the CDR3, the DNA is TGTGCCAGCAGCTGGTCAGGGGACACTGAAGCTTTCTTT.

Comment on this clone: Germline and junction disagree at one end, which may indicate a read error. The chain combines TRBV7-7 with TRBJ2-7; 9 bases agree with TRBD2. The CDR3 consists of 15 residues. The germline V gene encodes CDR1 SSHAT and CDR2 FNYEAQ (reference sequence). The CDR3 region has the DNA TGTGCTAGCAGCTTAGGGGGTCTAGCGGGAAACGAGCAGTACTTC. Its protein product is CASSLGGLAGNEQYF.

V and J are TRBV6-6 and TRBJ2-5; 10 bases are shared with TRBD2. The CDR3 totals 14 residues. The ends lost 5 bases at V and 9 bases at J; junction bases unmatched: 9. Germline loops: CDR1 MNHNY, CDR2 SVGAGI (reference sequence). CDR3 region: CASSGAGGQVAQYF. CDR3 bases: TGTGCCAGCAGTGGAGCGGGAGGGCAAGTGGCCCAGTACTTC.

This clone was seen a single time. This chain joins TRBV9 and TRBJ2-7; the D gene is possibly TRBD1 (6 bases). V was cut by 3 bases and J by 0 bases, with 13 bases left in between. Germline V gene lookup returns CDR1 SGDLS and CDR2 YYNGEE. The CDR3 runs to 15 residues. The CDR3 sequence: CASSAGQHASYEQYF. CDR3 DNA sequence: TGTGCCAGCAGCGCCGGACAGCATGCCTCCTACGAGCAGTACTTC.

This chain uses TRBV29-1 with TRBJ2-1, with D uncertain. Germline CDR1 reads SQVTM; CDR2 reads ANQGSEA. Trimming stripped 5 bases from V and 3 bases from J, with 8 bases between. The CDR3 runs to 12 residues. The CDR3: CSVLAVYNEQFF. CDR3 in DNA: TGCAGCGTTTTGGCAGTCTACAATGAGCAGTTCTTC.

V usage is TRBV7-9 and J usage is TRBJ2-7; perhaps TRBD2 as D (6 bases). This CDR3 has 15 residues. The V end lost 5 bases, the J end lost 4 bases, and 18 bases lay between the germline ends. Germline V gene lookup returns CDR1 SEHNR and CDR2 FQNEAQ (reference sequence). In nucleotides, the CDR3 is TGTGCCAGCAGCGGCAGGGACTCGTGGGGTTACGAGCAGTACTTC. The encoded protein is CASSGRDSWGYEQYF.

The chain has TRBV6-2 or TRBV6-3 and TRBJ2-1; 12 bases align to TRBD2. Germline CDR1 reads MNHEY; CDR2 reads SVGEGT. Trimming cost V 0 bases and J 0 bases; bases outside gene matches: 3. The CDR3 is 18 residues long. The CDR3 reads CASSYSLAGGGSYNEQFF. Written as DNA, the CDR3 is TGTGCCAGCAGTTACTCGCTAGCGGGGGGGGGCTCCTACAATGAGCAGTTCTTC.

The V and J genes are TRBV10-3 and TRBJ1-1; perhaps TRBD1 as D (6 bases). Between the trimmed V and J ends, which lost 7 bases and 0 bases, there was a span of 18 bases. CDR3 length: 16 amino acids. CDR1 is ENHRY and CDR2 is SYGVKD in the germline V gene. The CDR3 here is CAINPQAGVVNTEAFF. The CDR3 DNA follows: TGTGCCATCAACCCCCAGGCAGGGGTAGTGAACACTGAAGCTTTCTTT.

The chain uses TRBV12-5 and TRBJ2-5; no reliable D call. The CDR3 has 12 amino acids. Germline-derived CDR1 and CDR2 are LGHNT and FRNRAP. V was pared by 2 bases and J by 5 bases, with 6 bases between. CDR3: CASGLSSETQYF. CDR3 bases: TGTGCTAGTGGTTTGTCCTCGGAGACCCAGTACTTC.

The chain recombines TRBV4-2 with TRBJ1-2, with TRBD1 matching over 9 bases. Losses at the gene ends were 1 base for V and 8 bases for J; bases not matched to a gene: 17. The CDR3 loop spans 18 amino acids. Germline CDR1 LGHNA, CDR2 YNFKEQ. This chain's CDR3 is CASSQASSRDRVYRGYTF. DNA for the CDR3: TGTGCCAGCAGCCAAGCAAGCTCGCGGGACAGGGTGTATCGGGGCTACACCTTC.

V usage is TRBV6-5 and J usage is TRBJ1-1; D gene ambiguous. This CDR3 spans 13 amino acids. V lost 8 bases and J lost 1, with 11 bases in between. Germline V gives CDR1 MNHEY, CDR2 SVGAGI. CDR3 sequence (DNA): TGTGCCAGCCGGGCAGGCGCGAACACTGAAGCTTTCTTT. It codes for CASRAGANTEAFF.